This TCR beta chain was identified in a study of T cells in Graves' hyperthyroidism and ophthalmopathy. The CDR3 sequence is 15 residues long. Germline lookup yields CDR1 SNHLY and CDR2 FYNNEI. The trim removed 4 bases at V and 3 bases at J, leaving 5 bases unmatched. This clonotype has at least ten counts. Template material for amplifying TCR beta CDR3 regions consisted of RNA transcripts. Researchers ran a first-round RT-PCR on the TCR CDR3 using the HTBI primer set. TCRdb re-called the multiplex PCR reads with MiXCR, one entry per CDR3 protein. The sample has 500,000 to 750,000 distinct CDR3 sequences, 15% to 19% seen once.

The genes are TRBV2 and TRBJ1-2, with TRBD1 matching 10 bases. This receptor was obtained from a young woman with Graves' hyperthyroidism. The sequencing input was blood. The CDR3 DNA reads as TGTGCCAGCAGTGCTTGGGACAGGGGTGACTATGGCTACACCTTC. Amino acid sequence: CASSAWDRGDYGYTF. Combining the CDR3 with reference TRBV2 and TRBJ1-2 gives the whole variable domain EPEVTQTPSHQVTQMGQEVILRCVPISNHLYFYWYRQILGQKVEFLVSFYNNEISEKSEIFDDQFSVERPDGSNFTLKIRSTKLEDSAMYFCASSAWDRGDYGYTFGSGTRLTVV.